This entry lists 2 T cell receptor beta chains sequenced from one sample in a study of T cell clonality in common variable immunodeficiency. The protocol was immunoSEQ multiplex PCR, while the TCRdb copy is restricted to in-frame clones and leaves out a portion. The sample gives about 31,000 clones, none seen only once, and the top ten clones hold about 4%. The specimen sequenced was peripheral blood mononuclear cells. The receptor set was obtained from a person aged 18 to 75 in good health.

This clone was picked up many times. Sequencing ends 3 residues short of the CDR3 end; the germline J gene provides the rest. The chain uses TRBV7-9 and TRBJ1-1, with TRBD1 as a possible D gene (5 bases). The V gene's germline CDR1 is SEHNR and CDR2 FQNEAQ (reference sequence). This CDR3 spans 12 amino acids. CDR3 loop: CASSLAGGEAFF. CDR3 DNA (partial): TGTGCCAGCAGCTTAGCCGGGGGGGAA. The full variable domain, completed using reference TRBV7-9 and TRBJ1-1, is DTGVSQNPRHKITKRGQNVTFRCDPISEHNRLYWYRQTLGQGPEFLTYFQNEAQLEKSRLLSDRFSAERPKGSFSTLEIQRTEQGDSAMYLCASSLAGGEAFFGQGTRLTVV.

This clone was recorded many times. Read data end 3 residues before the CDR3 end; the end is taken from the germline J gene. This rearrangement joins TRBV24-1 to TRBJ2-5; 7 nucleotides line up with TRBD2. Trimming removed 1 base from V and 4 bases from J; junction bases left unmatched: 2. CDR3 length equals 14 residues. Germline loops: CDR1 KGHDR, CDR2 SFDVKD. Incomplete CDR3 DNA: TGTGCCACCAGTGATTTCGCTAGCGGAGAGACC. As protein: CATSDFASGET. The whole CDR3 region reads CATSDFASGETQYF.